One and the same sample provided the 29 T cell receptor beta chains below, sequenced in a study of CD8 T cells in ankylosing spondylitis. One entry per CDR3 protein results from TCRdb running MiXCR on the 5' RACE reads. The sample holds thousands of distinct CDR3 sequences; 8.2% are singletons and the top ten take 23%. The sample taken for sequencing was blood, either unsorted or a sorted T cell fraction (not recorded which). These receptors were taken from a male donor with ankylosing spondylitis or in good health (not recorded which).

This clonotype showed up many times. The chain is built from TRBV9 and TRBJ2-1; D is undetermined. V was clipped by 0 bases and J by 8 bases, with 6 bases between them. From germline, CDR1 is SGDLS and CDR2 YYNGEE. CDR3 length equals 12 residues. The CDR3 sequence: CASSVADYEQFF. Written as DNA, the CDR3 is TGTGCCAGCAGCGTAGCCGATTATGAGCAGTTCTTC.

This sequence joins TRBV9 and TRBJ2-1; 14 nucleotides match TRBD2. Looked up from germline, CDR1 is SGDLS and CDR2 is YYNGEE. V was pared by 4 bases and J by 7 bases, with 4 bases of the junction left unmatched. The CDR3 runs to 15 residues. The CDR3 DNA reads TGTGCCAGCAGCCCCCGACTAGCGGGAGGGAATGAGCAGTTCTTC. Translating gives CASSPRLAGGNEQFF.

This clonotype is medium-sized. V and J are TRBV9 and TRBJ2-3, with D maybe TRBD1 (5 bases). Germline lookup yields CDR1 SGDLS and CDR2 YYNGEE. CDR3 length: 16 residues. Between the trimmed V and J ends, which lost 3 bases and 2 bases, there was a span of 16 bases. In DNA, the CDR3 is TGTGCCAGCAGCGGGGCGGTTGGGGCACTCACAGATACGCAGTATTTT. It translates to CASSGAVGALTDTQYF.

The chain has TRBV9 and TRBJ2-1, with D possibly matching TRBD2 (6 bases). CDR3 size: 18 residues. V lost 1 base and J lost 2, with 19 bases in between. Germline CDR1 and CDR2: SGDLS and YYNGEE. The CDR3 is CASSVSGWTTPAYNEQFF. The CDR3, as DNA: TGTGCCAGCAGCGTAAGTGGCTGGACTACCCCTGCCTACAATGAGCAGTTCTTC.

This clonotype was observed many times. The chain employs TRBV9 and TRBJ2-1, with TRBD2 matching 8 bases. The germline CDR1 and CDR2 sequences are SGDLS and YYNGEE. Unmatched junction bases numbered 7, after V lost 4 bases and J lost 4 bases. The CDR3 has 15 residues. The CDR3 sequence: CASSTASGRYNEQFF. In nucleotides, the CDR3 is TGTGCCAGCAGCACCGCTAGCGGGCGATACAATGAGCAGTTCTTC.

This clonotype occurred a few times. The chain couples TRBV9 to TRBJ2-1, with 10 bases fitting TRBD1. Looked up from germline, CDR1 is SGDLS and CDR2 is YYNGEE. The CDR3 has 15 residues. V was pared by 4 bases and J by 5 bases, with 6 bases of the junction left unmatched. The CDR3 DNA reads as TGTGCCAGCAGCCGCCCGGGACAGGGGCACAATGAGCAGTTCTTC. It codes for CASSRPGQGHNEQFF.

In regard to this clonotype: Relative to the germline gene, one junction end is altered; a read error may explain this. The CDR3 sequence: CVSSVAGGTDTQYF. CDR3 in DNA: TGTGTCAGCAGCGTAGCCGGGGGGACAGATACGCAGTATTTT. V is TRBV9 and J is TRBJ2-3; TRBD2 agrees at 7 bases. The CDR3 is 14 amino acids. Per germline, CDR1 SGDLS and CDR2 YYNGEE.

This clonotype is medium-sized. J is TRBJ2-2 and V is TRBV9; 7 bases agree with TRBD2. The CDR3 has 14 residues. The V gene's germline CDR1 is SGDLS and CDR2 YYNGEE. J lost 6 bases, V lost 1 base, and 3 bases had no gene match. CDR3 protein: CASSVSLAAGELFF. CDR3 DNA sequence: TGTGCCAGCAGCGTATCCCTAGCGGCCGGGGAGCTGTTTTTT. The full variable domain, rest sourced from reference TRBV9 and TRBJ2-2, is DSGVTQTPKHLITATGQRVTLRCSPRSGDLSVYWYQQSLDQGLQFLIQYYNGEERAKGNILERFSAQQFPDLHSELNLSSLELGDSALYFCASSVSLAAGELFFGEGSRLTVL.

Relative to its sample, this clonotype is medium-sized. The chain uses TRBV9 and TRBJ2-3; tentative D call: TRBD2 (5 bases). The CDR3 runs 16 residues. From germline, CDR1 is SGDLS and CDR2 YYNGEE. V lost 6 bases, J lost 0 bases, and 17 bases lay in between. In DNA, the CDR3 is TGTGCCAGCACCCTAGCCGGAACCACTAGCACAGATACGCAGTATTTT. This gives the protein CASTLAGTTSTDTQYF.

This clonotype was counted ten times or more. V and J are TRBV9 and TRBJ2-4; 9 bases are a match to TRBD1. Germline loops: CDR1 SGDLS, CDR2 YYNGEE. The length of the CDR3 is 15 residues. Losses at the gene ends were 3 bases for V and 1 base for J; bases not matched to a gene: 2. The CDR3 DNA reads TGTGCCAGCAGCGCTGGGACAGGGGCCAAAAACATTCAGTACTTC. Encoded protein: CASSAGTGAKNIQYF.

This clonotype was counted at least ten times. The V and J genes are TRBV9 and TRBJ2-5, with TRBD2 matching over 12 bases. The germline V gene encodes CDR1 SGDLS and CDR2 YYNGEE. J gave up 3 bases and V 3 bases, and 0 bases lay outside the gene matches. The CDR3 length is 14 residues. The CDR3 coding sequence is TGTGCCAGCAGCGGGACTAGCGGGAAAGAGACCCAGTACTTC. Translated: CASSGTSGKETQYF.

In its sample, this clonotype was seen many times. This chain links TRBV9 with TRBJ2-1; D remains unclear. V was cut by 4 bases and J by 7 bases, with 9 bases left in between. CDR1 SGDLS and CDR2 YYNGEE come from the germline V gene. This CDR3 spans 12 amino acids. The CDR3 region has the DNA TGTGCCAGCAGCCCACCCTCAAATGAGCAGTTCTTC. It encodes CASSPPSNEQFF.

This clonotype was seen a few times. The rearrangement links TRBV9 to TRBJ1-4; 10 nucleotides match TRBD1. The CDR3 is made up of 14 amino acids. CDR1 SGDLS and CDR2 YYNGEE come from the germline V gene. Unmatched junction bases numbered 4, after V lost 4 bases and J lost 7 bases. CDR3 residues: CASSYRDRGEKLFF. CDR3 DNA sequence: TGTGCCAGCAGCTACCGGGACAGGGGTGAAAAACTGTTTTTT.

The rearrangement joins TRBV9 to TRBJ1-3; D is uncertain. Trimming pared 0 bases from V and 0 bases from J, leaving 7 bases between. Germline V CDR1 and CDR2: SGDLS, YYNGEE. The CDR3 has 15 amino acids. CDR3 protein: CASSVGYSSGNTIYF. Here the CDR3 DNA reads TGTGCCAGCAGCGTAGGTTACAGCTCTGGAAACACCATATATTTT.

The genes are TRBV9 and TRBJ2-1, with D perhaps TRBD1 or TRBD2 (6 bases each). V dropped 4 bases and J dropped 6 bases, with 11 bases sitting between them. Germline CDR1 is SGDLS and CDR2 is YYNGEE. The CDR3 is 13 residues long. CDR3 in amino acids: CASSLGGSNEQFF. CDR3 sequence (DNA): TGTGCCAGCAGCCTCGGGGGCAGCAATGAGCAGTTCTTC.

By sample fraction, this clonotype is medium-sized. This chain joins TRBV9 and TRBJ2-2, with 9 bases that match TRBD1. The CDR3 extends over 19 amino acids. Germline V gene lookup returns CDR1 SGDLS and CDR2 YYNGEE. V lost 4 bases to trimming and J lost 5 bases; unmatched junction nucleotides: 18. The CDR3 region is CASSSSTGTGSGNTGELFF. The DNA of the CDR3 is TGTGCCAGCAGCTCCTCAACCGGGACAGGGAGCGGTAATACCGGGGAGCTGTTTTTT.

This clonotype was counted many times. V and J are TRBV9 and TRBJ1-2; unclear D gene. Germline assignment: CDR1 SGDLS and CDR2 YYNGEE. V dropped 0 bases and J dropped 2 bases, with 14 bases sitting between them. The CDR3 sequence is 16 residues long. The CDR3 sequence is CASSVDPGPGNYGYTF. CDR3 sequence (DNA): TGTGCCAGCAGCGTAGATCCTGGTCCCGGGAACTATGGCTACACCTTC.

The rearrangement joins TRBV9 to TRBJ2-2; 14 bases line up with TRBD2. CDR1 and CDR2 from the germline V gene are SGDLS and YYNGEE. J was trimmed by 3 bases and V by 0 bases; bases with no gene match: 19. This CDR3 is 23 amino acids long. The CDR3 sequence: CASSVVEGGYGLAGGRDTGELFF. The CDR3 coding sequence is TGTGCCAGCAGCGTAGTAGAGGGGGGTTACGGACTAGCGGGAGGTAGGGACACCGGGGAGCTGTTTTTT.

This clonotype was seen repeatedly, ten times or more. The V gene is TRBV9, the J gene TRBJ2-1; no clear D. This CDR3 is 13 amino acids long. Germline V CDR1 and CDR2: SGDLS, YYNGEE. V lost 4 bases, J lost 3 bases, and 8 bases lay in between. In nucleotides, the CDR3 is TGTGCCAGCAGCCTGTCTGACTACAATGAGCAGTTCTTC. Protein sequence: CASSLSDYNEQFF.

This clonotype occurred many times. The genes are TRBV9 and TRBJ2-1, with D hard to call. Trimming took 0 bases from V and 2 from J, leaving 9 bases between them. There are 15 residues in the CDR3. Germline V CDR1 and CDR2: SGDLS, YYNGEE. For the CDR3, the DNA is TGTGCCAGCAGCGTAGTTAGTTCTACCTACAATGAGCAGTTCTTC. This translates into CASSVVSSTYNEQFF.

In this sample, this clonotype is medium-sized. J is TRBJ2-2 and V is TRBV9; 7 nucleotides line up with TRBD1. Germline CDR1 and CDR2: SGDLS and YYNGEE. The CDR3 runs 17 residues. V was clipped by 5 bases and J by 4 bases; unmatched bases: 14. The CDR3 nucleotides are TGTGCCAGCAGAGCTACCCCCTCGACAGGGACCACCGGGGAGCTGTTTTTT. This codes for CASRATPSTGTTGELFF.

This clonotype is deemed medium-sized. This chain uses TRBV9 with TRBJ2-2; tentatively, D is TRBD1 or TRBD2 (5 bases each). V dropped 6 bases and J dropped 1 base, with 7 bases sitting between them. CDR3 size: 13 residues. Germline V gives CDR1 SGDLS, CDR2 YYNGEE. The CDR3 bases are TGTGCCAGCACTGGGGGGAACACCGGGGAGCTGTTTTTT. Its translation: CASTGGNTGELFF.

In this sample, this clonotype turned up many times. The chain links TRBV9 to TRBJ2-2; perhaps TRBD2 as D (6 bases). Germline CDR1 SGDLS, CDR2 YYNGEE. V was trimmed by 0 bases and J by 4 bases, leaving 13 bases between them. This CDR3 region has 16 residues. CDR3 nucleotide sequence: TGTGCCAGCAGCGTAGTTGATGGCGGGATCACCGGGGAGCTGTTTTTT. Translated, it gives CASSVVDGGITGELFF.

This clonotype was observed at least ten times. This rearrangement joins TRBV9 to TRBJ2-3; TRBD1 is a possible D gene (6 bases). In germline, CDR1 is SGDLS, CDR2 YYNGEE. This CDR3 spans 14 amino acids. The germline V and J ends were trimmed by 3 bases and 4 bases, with 12 bases remaining between them. The CDR3 spells CASSGVWGPDTQYF. CDR3 coding DNA: TGTGCCAGCAGCGGTGTCTGGGGGCCAGATACGCAGTATTTT.

The chain recombines TRBV5-1 with TRBJ1-1; D may be TRBD1 (5 bases). Trimming stripped 0 bases from V and 10 bases from J, with 13 bases between. The germline gives CDR1 SGHRS, CDR2 YFSETQ. This CDR3 has 13 amino acids. The CDR3 sequence: CASSLGHQGVAFF. As DNA, the CDR3 is TGCGCCAGCAGCTTGGGGCACCAGGGTGTAGCTTTCTTT.

This clonotype was detected ten times or more. This chain uses TRBV9 with TRBJ2-3; 7 positions match TRBD2. The CDR3 totals 14 residues. Trimming took 3 bases from V and 7 from J; bases not matched to a gene: 8. Germline V gene lookup returns CDR1 SGDLS and CDR2 YYNGEE. CDR3 protein: CASSGLAASHTQYF. CDR3 coding DNA: TGTGCCAGCAGCGGGCTAGCGGCGAGCCATACGCAGTATTTT.

The chain employs TRBV9 and TRBJ2-1; 9 nucleotides align to TRBD2. The V gene's germline CDR1 is SGDLS and CDR2 YYNGEE. The CDR3 has 17 residues. J lost 8 bases, V lost 4 bases, and 16 bases had no gene match. CDR3 loop: CASSNRGVAGERYEQFF. The CDR3 DNA reads as TGTGCCAGCAGCAACAGGGGTGTAGCGGGAGAAAGGTATGAGCAGTTCTTC.

This clonotype was observed at least ten times. The chain carries TRBV9 and TRBJ2-1, with TRBD2 as a possible D gene (6 bases). This CDR3 spans 14 amino acids. Trimming pared 2 bases from V and 9 bases from J, leaving 15 bases between. Germline lookup yields CDR1 SGDLS and CDR2 YYNGEE. DNA for the CDR3: TGTGCCAGCAGCGTCGCTAGCGATATGTCTGAGCAGTTCTTC. Translation: CASSVASDMSEQFF.

This clonotype is medium-sized. This rearrangement joins TRBV9 to TRBJ2-3; the D gene could be TRBD1 or TRBD2 (6 bases each). Between the trimmed V and J ends, which lost 5 bases and 4 bases, there was a span of 11 bases. Germline CDR1 is SGDLS and CDR2 is YYNGEE. The CDR3 runs to 13 residues. CDR3 sequence (DNA): TGTGCCAGCAGGAGGGGGGATGCAGATACGCAGTATTTT. This translates into CASRRGDADTQYF.